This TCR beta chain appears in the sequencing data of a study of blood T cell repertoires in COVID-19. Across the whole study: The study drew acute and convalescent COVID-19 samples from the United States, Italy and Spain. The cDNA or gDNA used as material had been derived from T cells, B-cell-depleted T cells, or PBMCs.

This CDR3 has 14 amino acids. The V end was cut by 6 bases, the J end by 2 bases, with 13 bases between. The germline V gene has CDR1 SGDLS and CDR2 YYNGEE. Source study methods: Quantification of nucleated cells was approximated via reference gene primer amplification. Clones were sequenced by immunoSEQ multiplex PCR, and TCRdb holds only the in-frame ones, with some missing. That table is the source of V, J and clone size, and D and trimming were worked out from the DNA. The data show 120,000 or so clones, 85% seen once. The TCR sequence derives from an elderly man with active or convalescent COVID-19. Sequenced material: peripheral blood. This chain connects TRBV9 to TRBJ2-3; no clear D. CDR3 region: CASKPQLPTDTQYF. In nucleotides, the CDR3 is TGTGCCAGCAAACCCCAGTTACCCACAGATACGCAGTATTTT.